Listed here are 23 T cell receptor beta chains from one sample, sequenced in a study of T-cell reconstitution after alpha-beta-depleted transplantation in children. Unique molecular identifiers tagged the TCRbeta library. In TCRdb, the PCR reads were re-called with MiXCR into one record per CDR3 protein. Of approximately 520,000 distinct CDR3 sequences in the sample, about an eighth are singletons; the top ten hold around 15%. The sample consisted of PBMCs, mostly from graft donor cells, taken 180 days after TCRalphabeta/CD19-depleted stem cell transplant. The receptors derive from a female patient younger than 10 who had a stem cell transplant for aplastic anemia, so the T cells may come from the graft donor.

This clonotype was observed a few times. The V and J genes are TRBV28 and TRBJ2-7; 7 bases line up with TRBD1. The CDR3 has 16 amino acids. Per germline, CDR1 MDHEN and CDR2 SYDVKM. V gave up 4 bases and J gave up 3 bases; unmatched junction bases: 12. CDR3 DNA sequence: TGTGCCAGCAGTTCCGACATGACAGGGTTCAGCTACGAGCAGTACTTC. It yields the protein CASSSDMTGFSYEQYF.

A few counts support this clonotype. The chain couples TRBV29-1 to TRBJ1-3, with 10 bases fitting TRBD1. The CDR3 covers 15 residues. The germline gives CDR1 SQVTM, CDR2 ANQGSEA. The V segment lost 4 bases and the J segment 1 base; nucleotides outside the gene matches: 4. The CDR3 DNA follows: TGCAGCGTTGCGACGGGACAGGGGTCTGGAAACACCATATATTTT. Protein: CSVATGQGSGNTIYF.

This clonotype showed up just a few times. The gene calls are TRBV12-3 or TRBV12-4 and TRBJ1-1; TRBD1 aligns across 9 bases. CDR3 length: 14 amino acids. Trimming cost V 4 bases and J 3 bases; bases outside gene matches: 3. As DNA, the CDR3 is TGTGCCAGCAGTTACAGGGGGCCTCACACTGAAGCTTTCTTT. It translates to CASSYRGPHTEAFF.

The chain carries TRBV6-2 or TRBV6-3 and TRBJ2-1; D unresolved. There are 17 residues in the CDR3. V lost 0 bases to trimming and J lost 0 bases, with 12 bases between them. Germline values: CDR1 MNHEY, CDR2 SVGEGT. CDR3 loop: CASSYSTFSSSYNEQFF. The CDR3 DNA is TGTGCCAGCAGTTACTCTACCTTCTCAAGCTCCTACAATGAGCAGTTCTTC.

This clonotype rates as medium-sized. V usage is TRBV29-1 and J usage is TRBJ1-3; D is unclear. The CDR3 extends over 15 amino acids. Germline values: CDR1 SQVTM, CDR2 ANQGSEA. With 3 bases removed from V and 0 bases from J, the gap between germline ends came to 12 bases. CDR3 coding DNA: TGCAGCGTTGATAGTGGGTCCGGCTCTGGAAACACCATATATTTT. This translates into CSVDSGSGSGNTIYF.

This clonotype appeared a few times. The chain couples TRBV7-2 to TRBJ2-7; TRBD1 matches at 7 bases. Germline assignment: CDR1 SGHTA and CDR2 FQGNSA. The ends lost 1 base at V and 3 bases at J; junction bases unmatched: 9. CDR3 length: 16 amino acids. The CDR3 here is CASSLGSSRGHYEQYV. The CDR3 bases are TGTGCCAGCAGCTTAGGATCGTCTAGGGGGCACTACGAGCAGTACGTC.

The V and J genes are TRBV6-4 and TRBJ2-1, with D tentatively TRBD1 or TRBD2 (5 bases each). V shed 4 bases and J shed 0 bases, with 13 bases lying between them. CDR1 and CDR2 (germline): MRHNA, SNTAGT. The CDR3 contains 16 residues. In DNA, the CDR3 is TGTGCCAGCAGTGTAGAGGGGCCCGGCTCCTACAATGAGCAGTTCTTC. Translating it yields CASSVEGPGSYNEQFF.

There are a few counts of this clonotype. The chain links TRBV7-9 to TRBJ2-7; 7 nucleotides align to TRBD1. This CDR3 comprises 15 residues. Trimming removed 1 base from V and 2 bases from J; junction bases left unmatched: 5. CDR1 is SEHNR and CDR2 is FQNEAQ in the germline V gene (reference sequence). The CDR3 here is CASSLETGSPYEQYF. The CDR3 coding sequence is TGTGCCAGCAGCTTAGAGACAGGGAGCCCCTACGAGCAGTACTTC.

This clonotype was seen a few times. The chain combines TRBV29-1 with TRBJ1-1; 7 bases fit TRBD1. The trim removed 7 bases at V and 1 base at J, leaving 6 bases unmatched. CDR1 is SQVTM and CDR2 is ANQGSEA in the germline V gene. There are 13 residues in the CDR3. The CDR3 is CSARGAKNTEAFF. The CDR3, as DNA: TGCAGCGCCAGGGGGGCCAAGAACACTGAAGCTTTCTTT.

In this sample, this clonotype turned up many times. The chain recombines TRBV12-3 or TRBV12-4 with TRBJ1-2; D possibly corresponds to TRBD1 (5 bases). Trimming pared 6 bases from V and 6 bases from J, leaving 20 bases between. The CDR3 spans 15 residues. CDR3 DNA: TGTGCCAGCAGACGCAACAGGCGACATGCGCATGGCTACACCTTC. The encoded protein is CASRRNRRHAHGYTF.

This clonotype was counted between two and nine times. The V call is TRBV12-3 or TRBV12-4, the J call TRBJ1-5; TRBD1 matches 8 bases. The CDR3 spans 15 residues. V shed 4 bases and J 1 base; nucleotides not matched to a gene: 3. This CDR3 reads CASSSGGGSNQPQHF. The CDR3 nucleotides are TGTGCCAGCAGTTCAGGGGGCGGCAGCAATCAGCCCCAGCATTTT.

The chain has TRBV10-3 and TRBJ2-1, with D maybe TRBD2 (6 bases). Trimming removed 3 bases at V and 0 bases at J, with 12 bases between. Germline V lookup: CDR1 ENHRY, CDR2 SYGVKD. This CDR3 contains 16 residues. CDR3 coding DNA: TGTGCCATCAGTGACATGGTCGGGAGCTCCTACAATGAGCAGTTCTTC. Amino acid sequence: CAISDMVGSSYNEQFF.

This clonotype was counted between two and nine times. This chain connects TRBV5-1 to TRBJ2-1; 7 positions agree with TRBD2. The CDR3 covers 15 residues. Germline CDR1 reads SGHRS; CDR2 reads YFSETQ. With V trimmed by 3 bases and J by 0 bases, 3 bases remained unmatched. The CDR3 DNA sequence: TGCGCCAGCAGCTCCAGCGGGGACTCCTACAATGAGCAGTTCTTC. As protein: CASSSSGDSYNEQFF.

This clonotype was detected only a few times. The V gene is TRBV7-6, the J gene TRBJ1-4, with D perhaps TRBD1 (6 bases). The CDR3 runs 15 residues. CDR1 is SGHVS, CDR2 FNYEAQ, per germline. Trimming took 6 bases from V and 7 from J, leaving 18 bases between them. CDR3 protein: CASSTEQGGLEKLFF. As DNA, the CDR3 is TGTGCCAGCAGTACCGAACAGGGTGGGCTTGAAAAACTGTTTTTT.

This clonotype has a handful of counts. This chain joins TRBV28 and TRBJ2-2; D is unclear. The CDR3 extends over 17 amino acids. V lost 4 bases and J 4 bases, leaving 19 bases between the germline ends. Germline assignment: CDR1 MDHEN and CDR2 SYDVKM. The CDR3 is CASSSVGSPRGTGELFF. DNA for the CDR3: TGTGCCAGCAGTTCCGTCGGGTCCCCTAGAGGCACCGGGGAGCTGTTTTTT.

This clonotype was recorded a few times. The chain uses TRBV11-3 and TRBJ2-1; D is perhaps TRBD2 (6 bases). Germline CDR1 is SGHNT and CDR2 is YENEEA. V was trimmed by 4 bases and J by 6 bases, leaving 16 bases between them. This CDR3 region has 15 residues. The CDR3 sequence is CASSSYGGPINEQFF. CDR3 sequence (DNA): TGTGCCAGCAGCTCCTACGGAGGGCCTATCAATGAGCAGTTCTTC.

This clonotype was seen a handful of times. This chain uses TRBV25-1 with TRBJ2-3, with D perhaps matching TRBD1 (5 bases). Trimming took off 4 bases at V and 4 bases at J, with 12 bases between the two ends. Germline V gene lookup returns CDR1 MGHDK and CDR2 SYGVNS. The length of the CDR3 is 14 residues. The CDR3 is CASSVKGHSDTQYF. CDR3 in DNA: TGTGCCAGCAGTGTGAAGGGGCATTCAGATACGCAGTATTTT.

The chain is built from TRBV28 and TRBJ1-2; possibly TRBD1 for D (5 bases). The CDR3 totals 14 residues. Looked up from germline, CDR1 is MDHEN and CDR2 is SYDVKM. The V end lost 2 bases, the J end lost 6 bases, and 13 bases lay between the germline ends. As DNA, the CDR3 is TGTGCCAGCAGTTTACCACCTAAGGGGCATGGCTACACCTTC. Translated, it gives CASSLPPKGHGYTF.

This clonotype was found a few times. The J gene is TRBJ2-7, the V gene TRBV27, with a tentative D call TRBD1 (5 bases). Germline V lookup: CDR1 MNHEY, CDR2 SMNVEV (reference sequence). V was shortened by 9 bases and J by 2 bases, with 11 bases between the two germline ends. There are 12 residues in the CDR3. CDR3 sequence: CARPKGAYEQYV. The CDR3 DNA reads as TGTGCCAGACCTAAAGGGGCCTACGAGCAGTACGTC.

There are many counts of this clonotype. The chain's CDR3 is CASSQDPLAGAYNEQFF. The CDR3 DNA reads as TGCGCCAGCAGCCAAGATCCACTAGCGGGAGCCTACAATGAGCAGTTCTTC. This chain joins TRBV4-1 and TRBJ2-1, with 11 bases matching TRBD2. The CDR3 is made up of 17 amino acids. V dropped 0 bases and J dropped 2; count of bases not matched to a gene: 3. Germline V lookup: CDR1 MGHRA, CDR2 YSYEKL.

This clonotype was recorded a few times. The chain employs TRBV20-1 and TRBJ1-4; no clear D gene. CDR1 and CDR2 (germline): DFQATT, SNEGSKA (reference sequence). Between the trimmed V and J ends, which lost 6 bases and 8 bases, there was a span of 19 bases. The CDR3 length is 14 residues. CDR3 residues: CSALTTALNEKLFF. CDR3 DNA sequence: TGCAGTGCCCTTACGACCGCCTTAAACGAAAAACTGTTTTTT.

This clonotype was seen a handful of times. The V gene is TRBV18, the J gene TRBJ2-3, with 8 bases identical to TRBD2. The CDR3 length is 15 residues. The germline V gene encodes CDR1 KGHSH and CDR2 LQKENI. Trimming removed 0 bases from V and 5 bases from J; junction bases left unmatched: 4. The CDR3 DNA reads TGTGCCAGCTCACCACCGTTGCGGGAGGAAGATACGCAGTATTTT. Amino acid sequence: CASSPPLREEDTQYF.

This clonotype has only a few counts. The rearrangement joins TRBV18 to TRBJ2-2; 10 positions match TRBD1. The CDR3 runs to 15 residues. Germline V gene lookup returns CDR1 KGHSH and CDR2 LQKENI. The V gene end was trimmed by 6 bases and the J gene end by 7 bases; junction bases not matched to a gene: 8. CDR3 in DNA: TGTGCCAGCTCGCGGACAGGGGGTATCGACGGGGAGCTGTTTTTT. It translates to CASSRTGGIDGELFF.